The T cell receptor beta chain described here comes from a study of cytomegalovirus exposure and HLA in healthy donors. PCR involved 60 Vbeta and 13 Jbeta primers. Clones were sequenced by immunoSEQ multiplex PCR, and TCRdb holds only the in-frame ones, with some missing. The sample records a few hundred thousand clones, around 90% being singletons. Between the trimmed V and J ends, which lost 2 bases and 2 bases, there was a span of 9 bases. CDR1 and CDR2 (germline): MNHEY, SMNVEV (reference sequence). CDR3 length: 14 amino acids. The TCR sequence derives from a girl aged 2 to 10 in good health and CMV-seronegative. Source material: PBMCs. This chain joins TRBV27 and TRBJ1-1; weak D call: TRBD1 (6 bases). Here the CDR3 reads CASSLLRGNTEAFF. Written as DNA, the CDR3 is TGTGCCAGCAGTTTACTCAGGGGAAACACTGAAGCTTTCTTT.